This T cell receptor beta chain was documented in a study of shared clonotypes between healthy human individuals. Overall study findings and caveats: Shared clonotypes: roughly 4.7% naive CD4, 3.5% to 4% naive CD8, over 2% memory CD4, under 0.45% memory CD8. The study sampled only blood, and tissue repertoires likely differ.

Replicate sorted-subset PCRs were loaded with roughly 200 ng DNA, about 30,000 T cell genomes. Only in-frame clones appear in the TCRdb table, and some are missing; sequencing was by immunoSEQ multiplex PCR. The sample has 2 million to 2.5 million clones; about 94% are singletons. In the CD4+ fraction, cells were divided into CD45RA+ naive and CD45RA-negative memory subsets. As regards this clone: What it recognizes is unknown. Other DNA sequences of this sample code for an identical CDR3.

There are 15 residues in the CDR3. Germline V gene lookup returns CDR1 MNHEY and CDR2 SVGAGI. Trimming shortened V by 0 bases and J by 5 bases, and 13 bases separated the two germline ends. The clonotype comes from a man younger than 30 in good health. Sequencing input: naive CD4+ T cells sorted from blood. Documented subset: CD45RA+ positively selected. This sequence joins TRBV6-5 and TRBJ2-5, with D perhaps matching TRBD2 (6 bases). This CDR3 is CASSYSTGVGETQYF. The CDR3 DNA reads TGTGCCAGCAGTTACTCTACGGGAGTGGGGGAGACCCAGTACTTC.